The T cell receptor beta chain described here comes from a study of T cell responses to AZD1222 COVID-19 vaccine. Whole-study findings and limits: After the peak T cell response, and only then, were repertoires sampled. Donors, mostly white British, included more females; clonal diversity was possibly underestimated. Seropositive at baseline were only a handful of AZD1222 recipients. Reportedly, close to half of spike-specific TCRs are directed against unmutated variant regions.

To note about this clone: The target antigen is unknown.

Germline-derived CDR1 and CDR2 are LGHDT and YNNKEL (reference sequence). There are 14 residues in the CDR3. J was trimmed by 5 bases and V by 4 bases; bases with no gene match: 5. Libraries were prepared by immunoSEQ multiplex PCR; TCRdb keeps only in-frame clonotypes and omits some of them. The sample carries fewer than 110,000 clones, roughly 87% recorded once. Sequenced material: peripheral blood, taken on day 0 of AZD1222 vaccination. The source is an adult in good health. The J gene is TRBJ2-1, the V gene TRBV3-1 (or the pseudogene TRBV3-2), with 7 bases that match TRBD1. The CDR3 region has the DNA TGTGCCAGCAGCCTAAGGGGGCTGGACAATGAGCAGTTCTTC. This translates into CASSLRGLDNEQFF.